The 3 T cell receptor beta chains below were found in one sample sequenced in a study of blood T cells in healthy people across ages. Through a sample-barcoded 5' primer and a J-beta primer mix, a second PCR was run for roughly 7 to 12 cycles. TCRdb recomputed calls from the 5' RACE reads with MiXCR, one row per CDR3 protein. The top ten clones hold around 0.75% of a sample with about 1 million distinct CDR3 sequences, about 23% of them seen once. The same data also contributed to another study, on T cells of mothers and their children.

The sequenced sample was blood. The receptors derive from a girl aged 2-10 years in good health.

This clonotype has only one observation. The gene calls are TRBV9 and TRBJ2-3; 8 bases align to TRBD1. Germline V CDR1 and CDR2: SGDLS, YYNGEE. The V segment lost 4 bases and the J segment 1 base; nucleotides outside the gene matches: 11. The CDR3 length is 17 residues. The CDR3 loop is CASSLRGKTGGTDTQYF. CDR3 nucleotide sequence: TGTGCCAGCAGCTTAAGGGGGAAGACAGGGGGCACAGATACGCAGTATTTT.

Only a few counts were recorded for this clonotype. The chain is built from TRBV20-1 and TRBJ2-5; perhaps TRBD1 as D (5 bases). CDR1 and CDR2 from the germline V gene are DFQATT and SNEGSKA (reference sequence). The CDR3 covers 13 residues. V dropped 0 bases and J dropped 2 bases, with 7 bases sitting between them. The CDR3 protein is CSAREDSQETQYF. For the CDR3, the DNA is TGCAGTGCTAGAGAAGACAGTCAAGAGACCCAGTACTTC.

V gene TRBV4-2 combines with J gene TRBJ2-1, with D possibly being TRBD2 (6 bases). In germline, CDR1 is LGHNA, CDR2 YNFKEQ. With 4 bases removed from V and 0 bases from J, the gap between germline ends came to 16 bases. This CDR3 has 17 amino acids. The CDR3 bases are TGTGCCAGCAGCCCCCACCTTAGCGGAGGCTCCTACAATGAGCAGTTCTTC. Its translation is CASSPHLSGGSYNEQFF.